This T cell receptor beta chain stems from a study of blood T cell repertoires in COVID-19 (dated by TCRdb to 2020 to 2022). Regarding the study in general: Collaborator samples came from the United States, Italy and Spain and covered acute and convalescent phases of COVID-19. The material from the prospective study consisted of cDNA or gDNA derived from T cells, B-cell-depleted T cells, or PBMCs. Deeply sampled blood TCRbeta repertoires from subjects exposed to, actively infected with, or recovered from COVID-19 were included in the dataset. A freely available public database, intended as a resource for researchers studying the immune response to SARS-CoV-2, is where the repertoires were released. Samples came from the ongoing ImmuneRACE study (first 160 participants) plus 1,254 subjects from 6 global collaborators. Sample metadata almost always included a de-identified subject ID, COVID-19 status, age in years and sex. Where available, HLA class I and class II types were taken from metadata supplied by the sample provider and were not determined by assay-based typing. Paper-wide results and their limitations: Clinical and demographic metadata were provided uncurated, with the amount varying by source and participant.

Participants in the prospective study were aged 18 to 89 years, lived in more than 20 United States geographic areas, and enrolled through a virtual design. Cohort assignment in the prospective study relied on participant-reported clinical history from a screening survey and a study questionnaire. Recovered participants in ImmuneRACE Cohort 3 were defined by two consecutive negative NP/OP PCR tests, clearance by a healthcare professional, or resolution of symptoms. In the prospective study, mobile phlebotomists collected whole blood, serum and a nasopharyngeal or oropharyngeal swab from each participant. Over a roughly 2-month period, participants in the prospective study had the option of providing additional blood draws and questionnaires. Blood samples from the prospective study were shipped frozen or at room temperature prior to DNA extraction. This clone was detected once. Its antigen is unknown. Base qualities are missing; no much larger clone stands one base away.

The immunoSEQ Assay, a bias-controlled multiplex PCR, was used to amplify TCRbeta CDR3 regions from genomic DNA. Per the source publication's procedure: Nucleated cell counts per sample were estimated from amplification of reference gene primers within the assay. Sequence reads were collapsed and filtered to measure the absolute abundance of every unique TCRbeta CDR3 rearrangement. Productive Simpson clonality was computed per sample as the square root of Simpson's diversity index over productive rearrangements. The immuneACCESS repertoire file appears here via TCRdb, limited to in-frame rearrangements. These files lack a portion of the clones; in checked studies, under half of the deficit traces to unresolved V genes, and the cause of the others is not known. The V and J calls and the clone size are those of that table, but D and trimming were determined from the DNA. Counted in this sample were approximately 280,000 clones; approximately 86% of them appeared once. Over 2.5% of the sample is held by the ten biggest clonotypes.

The TCR was taken from a woman between 18 and 29 years old who had recovered from COVID-19. The sequencing input was PBMCs or T cells enriched from blood (not recorded which).

DNA sequence: TGTGCCACCAGCAAAGTCGGGAGCCTCGGTGGCTACACCTTC. Translated, it reads CATSKVGSLGGYTF. Recombination connected TRBV15 to TRBJ1-2, with the D gene not confidently named. The CDR3 goes from the cysteine to the phenylalanine over 14 residues. Here the CDR3 DNA is all that survives: 42 bases in frame from base 1. V and J are truncated by 4 bases and 7 bases respectively, leaving an intervening sequence of 16 bases. In the germline V gene (reference sequence), CDR1 corresponds to LNHNV and CDR2 to YYDKDF.